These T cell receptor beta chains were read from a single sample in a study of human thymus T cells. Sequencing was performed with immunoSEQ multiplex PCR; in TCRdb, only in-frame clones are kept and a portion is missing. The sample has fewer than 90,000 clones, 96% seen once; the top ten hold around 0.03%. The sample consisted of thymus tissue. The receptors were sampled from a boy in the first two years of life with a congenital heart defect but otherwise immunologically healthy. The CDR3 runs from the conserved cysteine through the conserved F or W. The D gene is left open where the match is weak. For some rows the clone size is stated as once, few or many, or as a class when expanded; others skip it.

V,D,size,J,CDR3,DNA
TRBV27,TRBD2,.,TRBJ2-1,CASTPSLAEGYNEQFF,TGTGCCAGCACACCTAGTCTAGCGGAAGGATACAATGAGCAGTTCTTC
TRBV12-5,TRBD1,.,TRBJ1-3,CASVTTTGGLGNTIYF,TGTGCTAGTGTTACAACGACAGGGGGTCTCGGAAACACCATATATTTT
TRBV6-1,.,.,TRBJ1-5,CASSDRERNISNQPQHF,TGTGCCAGCAGTGACAGGGAGAGGAACATTAGCAATCAGCCCCAGCATTTT
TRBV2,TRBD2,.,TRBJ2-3,CASRTTMGSGSNTQYF,TGTGCCAGCAGAACCACCATGGGTAGCGGGTCGAATACGCAGTATTTT
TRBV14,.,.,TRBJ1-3,CASSPWGNLGGHSGNTIYF,TGTGCCAGCAGCCCGTGGGGGAACTTGGGGGGCCACTCTGGAAACACCATATATTTT
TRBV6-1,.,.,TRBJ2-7,CASRGTLYEQYF,TGTGCCAGCAGGGGGACCTTGTACGAGCAGTACTTC
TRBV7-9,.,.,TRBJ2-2,CASSPRVDTGELFF,TGTGCCAGCAGCCCACGAGTGGACACCGGGGAGCTGTTTTTT
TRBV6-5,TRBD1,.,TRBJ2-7,CASSYSDRGVYEQYF,TGTGCCAGCAGTTACTCGGACAGGGGGGTTTACGAGCAGTACTTC
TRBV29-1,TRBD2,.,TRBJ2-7,CSVPLGGDEQYF,TGCAGCGTTCCCCTTGGGGGGGACGAGCAGTACTTC
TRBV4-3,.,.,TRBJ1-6,CASSQASHPGGAYHNSPLHF,TGCGCCAGCAGCCAAGCCTCCCACCCCGGGGGCGCATATCATAATTCACCCCTCCACTTT
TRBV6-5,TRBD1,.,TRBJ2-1,CASSYSGQGYNEQFF,TGTGCCAGCAGTTACTCGGGACAGGGGTACAATGAGCAGTTCTTC
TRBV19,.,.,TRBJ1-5,CASRTGTFNQPQHF,TGTGCCAGTAGGACCGGGACATTCAATCAGCCCCAGCATTTT
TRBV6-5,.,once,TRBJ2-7,CASSYSVGVEQYF,TGTGCCAGCAGTTACTCGGTAGGGGTCGAGCAGTACTTC
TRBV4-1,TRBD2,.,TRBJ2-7,CASSQDRGGPGEQYF,TGCGCCAGCAGCCAAGATCGGGGGGGGCCGGGGGAGCAGTACTTC
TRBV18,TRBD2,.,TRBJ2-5,CASSPSLGLASQETQYF,TGTGCCAGCTCACCGTCGTTGGGACTAGCTTCACAAGAGACCCAGTACTTC
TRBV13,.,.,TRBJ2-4,CASSSGGRAKNIQYF,TGTGCCAGCAGCTCCGGGGGTAGGGCCAAAAACATTCAGTACTTC
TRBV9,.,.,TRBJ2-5,CASSVRSGLRPEETQYF,TGTGCCAGCAGCGTACGTAGCGGTCTGCGTCCGGAGGAGACCCAGTACTTC
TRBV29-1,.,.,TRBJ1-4,CSVGGIGAWSWSEKLFF,TGCAGCGTCGGGGGCATCGGTGCTTGGAGCTGGTCCGAAAAACTGTTTTTT
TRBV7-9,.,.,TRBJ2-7,CASSLAIGTQGQNNYEQYF,TGTGCCAGCAGCTTAGCGATAGGGACTCAGGGCCAAAATAACTACGAGCAGTACTTC
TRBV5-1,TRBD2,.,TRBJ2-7,CASSPRTSGSIVYEQYF,TGCGCCAGCAGCCCCCGGACTAGCGGGAGTATCGTATACGAGCAGTACTTC
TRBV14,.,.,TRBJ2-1,CASSQDRYNEQFF,TGTGCCAGCAGCCAAGACAGGTATAATGAGCAGTTCTTC
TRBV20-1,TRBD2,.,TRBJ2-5,CSAGLAAAQYF,TGCAGTGCTGGACTAGCGGCGGCCCAGTACTTC
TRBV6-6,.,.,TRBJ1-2,CASSYSKSASGGYTF,TGTGCCAGCAGTTACTCGAAGTCAGCATCCGGGGGCTACACCTTC
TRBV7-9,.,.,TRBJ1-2,CASSLRAAYGYTF,TGTGCCAGCAGCTTACGGGCAGCCTATGGCTACACCTTC
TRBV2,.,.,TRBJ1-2,CASSGLKGPSKFYGYTF,TGTGCCAGCAGTGGGTTAAAGGGTCCGTCAAAATTTTATGGCTACACCTTC
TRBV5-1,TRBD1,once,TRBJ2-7,CASSLNRDRGAFVQYF,TGCGCCAGCAGCTTAAACCGGGACAGGGGGGCCTTTGTGCAGTACTTC
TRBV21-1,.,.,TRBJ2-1,CASSEGRGLSSYNEQFF,TGTGCCAGCAGCGAGGGAAGGGGGTTAAGCTCCTACAATGAGCAGTTCTTC
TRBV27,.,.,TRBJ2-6,CASSVRAGPQGANVLTF,TGTGCCAGCAGTGTCCGGGCCGGCCCTCAGGGGGCCAACGTCCTGACTTTC
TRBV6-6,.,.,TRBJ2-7,CASRGVSGEQYF,TGTGCCAGCAGAGGGGTCTCGGGCGAGCAGTACTTC
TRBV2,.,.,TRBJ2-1,CASSEAGHNEQFF,TGTGCCAGCAGTGAAGCGGGCCACAATGAGCAGTTCTTC
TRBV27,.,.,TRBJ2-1,CASSLLRGGGLDATRNHRNEQFF,TGTGCCAGCAGTCTACTCAGAGGGGGGGGCCTGGATGCCACTAGGAACCACCGGAATGAGCAGTTCTTC
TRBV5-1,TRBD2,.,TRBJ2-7,CASSSGLAFYEQYF,TGCGCCAGCAGCTCGGGACTAGCCTTCTACGAGCAGTACTTC
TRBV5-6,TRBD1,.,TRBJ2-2,CASSSGQVLTGELFF,TGTGCCAGCAGCTCGGGACAGGTCCTCACCGGGGAGCTGTTTTTT
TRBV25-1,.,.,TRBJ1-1,CASRVGGVAKRAEAFF,TGTGCCAGCAGGGTCGGAGGGGTAGCGAAACGCGCTGAAGCTTTCTTT
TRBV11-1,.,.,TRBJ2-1,CASSFLRGSYNEQFF,TGTGCCAGCAGCTTCCTCAGGGGCTCCTACAATGAGCAGTTCTTC
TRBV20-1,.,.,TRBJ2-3,CSARRRDTQYF,TGCAGTGCTAGAAGGAGGGATACGCAGTATTTT
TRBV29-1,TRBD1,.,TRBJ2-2,CSVEGKPGQGETGELFF,TGCAGCGTTGAAGGAAAACCGGGACAGGGGGAGACCGGGGAGCTGTTTTTT
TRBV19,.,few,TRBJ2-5,CASSQGRETQYF,TGTGCCAGTAGCCAGGGACGAGAGACCCAGTACTTC
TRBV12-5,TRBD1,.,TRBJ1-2,CASGKPGTDLNYGYTF,TGTGCTAGTGGTAAACCGGGGACAGACCTTAACTATGGCTACACCTTC
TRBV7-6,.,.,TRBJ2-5,CASSPRPTKNSQETQYF,TGTGCCAGCAGCCCCCGCCCAACGAAGAACTCACAAGAGACCCAGTACTTC
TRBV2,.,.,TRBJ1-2,CASSAQGTNYGYTF,TGTGCCAGCAGTGCCCAGGGTACTAACTATGGCTACACCTTC
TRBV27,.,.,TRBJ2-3,CASSALTGRTDTQYF,TGTGCCAGCAGCGCCCTGACAGGCCGCACAGATACGCAGTATTTT
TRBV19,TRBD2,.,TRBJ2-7,CASSHTSASSYEQYF,TGTGCCAGTAGTCATACTAGCGCGAGCTCCTACGAGCAGTACTTC
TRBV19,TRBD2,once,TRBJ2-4,CASSLWAGREIDIQYF,TGTGCCAGTAGTCTCTGGGCGGGGCGGGAGATTGACATTCAGTACTTC
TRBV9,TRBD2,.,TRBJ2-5,CASSDGLAGKETQYF,TGTGCCAGCAGCGATGGACTAGCGGGGAAAGAGACCCAGTACTTC
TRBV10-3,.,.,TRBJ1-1,CAISAGSTTEAFF,TGTGCCATCAGTGCTGGCAGTACCACTGAAGCTTTCTTT
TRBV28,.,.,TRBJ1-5,CASSLPPGLGGDQPQHF,TGTGCCAGCAGCCTTCCTCCGGGCCTAGGGGGAGATCAGCCCCAGCATTTT
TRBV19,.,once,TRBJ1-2,CASRPLPGIYGYTF,TGTGCCTCCCGCCCCTTACCGGGAATCTATGGCTACACCTTC
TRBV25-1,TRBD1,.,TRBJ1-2,CASGTGAEMVNGYTF,TGTGCCAGCGGTACAGGGGCAGAAATGGTAAATGGCTACACCTTC
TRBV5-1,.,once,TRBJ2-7,CASSSLTYKAYEQYF,TGCGCCAGCAGCTCCCTCACTTACAAGGCCTACGAGCAGTACTTC
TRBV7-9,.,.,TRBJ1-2,CASSLGPTGYYGYTF,TGTGCCAGCAGCTTAGGCCCCACCGGCTACTATGGCTACACCTTC
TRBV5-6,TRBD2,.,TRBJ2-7,CASSQAGVSPEQYF,TGTGCCAGCAGCCAAGCGGGAGTATCTCCCGAGCAGTACTTC
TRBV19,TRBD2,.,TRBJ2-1,CASSGRAHPNDYNEQFF,TGTGCCAGTAGCGGGAGGGCCCACCCCAACGATTACAATGAGCAGTTCTTC